This entry lists 4 T cell receptor beta chains sequenced from one sample in a study of blood T cell repertoires in COVID-19. Generated by immunoSEQ multiplex PCR, the TCRdb table keeps only in-frame clones and is missing some. The table includes around 200,000 clones, 75% to 90% detected once. Input material: peripheral blood. These receptor sequences come from a man aged 35-49 years with acute or convalescent COVID-19.

The chain couples TRBV10-3 to TRBJ2-2; D possibly corresponds to TRBD1 (6 bases). V gave up 5 bases and J gave up 4 bases, with 8 bases separating them. From germline, CDR1 is ENHRY and CDR2 SYGVKD. The CDR3 length is 13 residues. The DNA of the CDR3 is TGTGCCATCAGTTTGGACAGCACCGGGGAGCTGTTTTTT. It yields the protein CAISLDSTGELFF.

This rearrangement joins TRBV11-2 to TRBJ1-1; 7 bases agree with TRBD1. CDR1 is SGHAT and CDR2 is FQNNGV in the germline V gene. The CDR3 loop spans 14 amino acids. Unmatched junction bases numbered 6, after V lost 7 bases and J lost 1 base. DNA of the CDR3: TGTGCCAGCACACCTAACAGGGGGAACACTGAAGCTTTCTTT. This gives the protein CASTPNRGNTEAFF.

This clone showed up just once. The chain combines TRBV15 with TRBJ1-2; TRBD1 aligns across 8 bases. Trimming at V came to 4 bases and at J to 3 bases, leaving 4 bases not matched to a gene. This CDR3 has 14 residues. Germline V CDR1 and CDR2: LNHNV, YYDKDF (reference sequence). The CDR3 coding sequence is TGTGCCACCAGCACGGGACAGGATGACTATGGCTACACCTTC. Translation: CATSTGQDDYGYTF.

The V and J genes are TRBV19 and TRBJ1-2, with TRBD1 matching over 8 bases. CDR1 is LNHDA, CDR2 SQIVND, per germline (reference sequence). After removal of 1 base from V and 8 bases from J, the junction contained 9 bases not matched to a gene. The CDR3 loop spans 15 amino acids. The CDR3 region has the DNA TGTGCCAGTAGTATAGGACTGGACAGGGAAGGGGGCTACACCTTC. Amino acid sequence: CASSIGLDREGGYTF.